A selection of T cell receptor beta chains follows, all from one sample in a study of T-cell memory formation after mild COVID-19. Using its own MiXCR run on the 5' RACE reads, TCRdb lists one record per CDR3 protein. The sample holds under 650,000 distinct CDR3 sequences, around 17% seen once. Sequenced input: PBMCs or a T cell subset sorted from them (not recorded which). These receptors were collected from an adult woman who had mild COVID-19 (a few samples of this study predate the infection). Cell type and time point are not known. CDR3s include the opening cysteine and the closing phenylalanine or tryptophan. Each record gives: J gene, V gene, clone size, D gene, CDR3 protein, CDR3 DNA. D genes are given only for firm matches. Size tells how often a clone was seen (once, few, many) or the class of an expanded clone, and some rows leave it out.

TRBJ1-1 | TRBV30 | few | - | CAGDRPNTEAFF | TGTGCCGGTGACAGGCCGAACACTGAAGCTTTCTTT
TRBJ2-7 | TRBV4-2 | many | - | CASSQTKGIRYEQYF | TGTGCCAGCAGCCAAACAAAAGGGATCCGGTACGAGCAGTACTTC
TRBJ1-2 | TRBV12-3/TRBV12-4 | - | TRBD1 | CADRGRYGYTF | TGTGCCGACAGGGGGAGGTATGGCTACACCTTC
TRBJ2-7 | TRBV19 | few | TRBD2 | CASSIRGLADYEQYF | TGTGCCAGTAGTATACGCGGACTAGCGGACTACGAGCAGTACTTC
TRBJ2-7 | TRBV7-8 | - | TRBD1 | CASSSRDRGPGYEQYF | TGTGCCAGCAGCAGCCGGGACAGGGGTCCAGGGTACGAGCAGTACTTC
TRBJ2-3 | TRBV5-1 | - | TRBD2 | CASSLVGTSATQYF | TGCGCCAGCAGCCTAGTAGGCACTAGCGCTACGCAGTATTTT
TRBJ1-2 | TRBV24-1 | - | TRBD1 | CATAPEGATPYGYTF | TGTGCCACCGCTCCCGAGGGGGCCACCCCCTATGGCTACACCTTC
TRBJ2-1 | TRBV5-1 | few | TRBD2 | CASSLLAGDGNEQFF | TGCGCCAGCAGCTTACTAGCGGGAGATGGAAATGAGCAGTTCTTC
TRBJ2-3 | TRBV12-3/TRBV12-4 | - | - | CASSLAGVIPDTQYF | TGTGCCAGCAGTTTAGCGGGAGTGATTCCAGATACGCAGTATTTT
TRBJ1-1 | TRBV29-1 | - | - | CSVEVSPWDTEAFF | TGCAGCGTTGAAGTCTCCCCCTGGGACACTGAAGCTTTCTTT
TRBJ2-5 | TRBV18 | - | - | CASSPTGRTQETQYF | TGTGCCAGCTCACCGACCGGACGGACCCAAGAGACCCAGTACTTC
TRBJ2-7 | TRBV11-2 | few | TRBD2 | CASSWGLAGGSYEQYF | TGTGCCAGCAGCTGGGGATTAGCGGGAGGCTCCTACGAGCAGTACTTC
TRBJ1-6 | TRBV7-9 | few | - | CASSLGTEDTLHF | TGTGCCAGCAGCCTTGGGACCGAAGATACCCTCCACTTT
TRBJ2-5 | TRBV6-2/TRBV6-3 | - | TRBD2 | CASSPFGGMEETQYF | TGTGCCAGCAGCCCTTTCGGGGGGATGGAAGAGACCCAGTACTTC
TRBJ2-2 | TRBV2 | few | TRBD2 | CASRGLAGVLELFF | TGTGCCAGCAGGGGACTAGCGGGGGTCCTGGAGCTGTTTTTT
TRBJ2-2 | TRBV7-2 | - | - | CASSLGSGVNTGELFF | TGTGCCAGCAGCTTAGGGTCCGGGGTTAACACCGGGGAGCTGTTTTTT
TRBJ2-3 | TRBV20-1 | - | TRBD1 | CSAIEILQGPGLVGTDTQYF | TGCAGTGCTATAGAGATACTACAGGGGCCGGGGCTAGTGGGCACAGATACGCAGTATTTT
TRBJ2-4 | TRBV5-4 | few | - | CASSLKEKGIQYF | TGTGCCAGCAGCTTAAAGGAAAAGGGCATTCAGTACTTC
TRBJ2-4 | TRBV7-9 | many | - | CASSFSGAIAKNIQYF | TGTGCCAGCAGCTTTTCCGGGGCCATAGCCAAAAACATTCAGTACTTC
TRBJ2-5 | TRBV12-3/TRBV12-4 | many | - | CASSFRGGETQYF | TGTGCCAGCAGTTTCAGGGGCGGGGAGACCCAGTACTTC
TRBJ2-7 | TRBV6-2/TRBV6-3 | - | - | CASSESSGAGAYEQYF | TGTGCCAGCAGTGAATCATCAGGGGCGGGAGCCTACGAGCAGTACTTC
TRBJ1-3 | TRBV6-1 | - | - | CASITPGPRNTIYF | TGTGCCAGCATCACCCCAGGGCCTCGAAACACCATATATTTT
TRBJ1-3 | TRBV29-1 | - | TRBD1 | CSVGDRPGNTIYF | TGCAGCGTTGGGGACAGACCTGGAAACACCATATATTTT
TRBJ1-5 | TRBV24-1 | - | - | CATRGSSNQPQHF | TGTGCCACCCGGGGCAGTTCCAATCAGCCCCAGCATTTT
TRBJ1-2 | TRBV3-1 | many | TRBD1 | CASTGTAGLAQGYTF | TGTGCCAGCACCGGGACAGCGGGTTTGGCGCAAGGCTACACCTTC
TRBJ2-1 | TRBV6-5 | - | - | CASTNTNNEQFF | TGTGCCAGCACCAATACAAACAATGAGCAGTTCTTC
TRBJ2-5 | TRBV7-9 | - | - | CASRPTWDSTVQETQYF | TGTGCCAGCAGACCCACGTGGGACTCTACGGTTCAAGAGACCCAGTACTTC
TRBJ1-5 | TRBV2 | - | - | CASSTSTPTNQPQHF | TGTGCCAGCAGTACCTCCACCCCAACCAATCAGCCCCAGCATTTT
TRBJ2-2 | TRBV12-3/TRBV12-4 | few | TRBD2 | CASSSPGGTSGVNARF | TGTGCCAGCAGCTCCCCCGGGGGGACTAGCGGGGTCAATGCGCGTTTT
TRBJ2-1 | TRBV4-3 | - | - | CASSQVGGVGADEQFF | TGCGCCAGCAGCCAAGTGGGGGGAGTTGGGGCTGATGAGCAGTTCTTC
TRBJ2-7 | TRBV7-9 | - | - | CASSLMSSEQYF | TGTGCCAGCAGCCTAATGAGCTCCGAGCAGTACTTC
TRBJ2-1 | TRBV14 | - | TRBD2 | CASSLQAGSDNEQFF | TGTGCCAGCAGCCTCCAAGCGGGGTCTGATAATGAGCAGTTCTTC
TRBJ2-5 | TRBV12-3/TRBV12-4 | - | - | CASSLRGSETQYF | TGTGCCAGCAGTTTAAGGGGGAGCGAGACCCAGTACTTC
TRBJ1-6 | TRBV12-3/TRBV12-4 | - | - | CASSFRGRNSPLHF | TGTGCCAGCAGTTTCCGGGGGCGGAATTCACCCCTCCACTTT
TRBJ2-5 | TRBV6-2/TRBV6-3 | - | TRBD2 | CASGMGLAVFQETQYF | TGTGCCAGCGGGATGGGACTAGCGGTATTCCAAGAGACCCAGTACTTC
TRBJ2-7 | TRBV5-1 | few | - | CASSTREPDEQYF | TGCGCCAGCAGCACCAGGGAGCCGGACGAGCAGTACTTC
TRBJ2-7 | TRBV12-3/TRBV12-4 | many | - | CASSLTRYFAEQYF | TGTGCCAGCAGTTTAACGAGGTACTTTGCCGAGCAGTACTTC
TRBJ2-7 | TRBV9 | - | TRBD1 | CASSRTGGIYEQYF | TGTGCCAGCAGCCGGACAGGGGGGATCTACGAGCAGTACTTC
TRBJ2-1 | TRBV20-1 | few | TRBD2 | CSARDKRASGNYEQFF | TGCAGTGCTAGAGATAAAAGGGCTAGCGGGAATTATGAGCAGTTCTTC